This TCR beta chain was obtained from a study of CD8+CD57+ T cells in acquired aplastic anemia. Study in general: The average for DNA from sorted CD4+ and CD8+ cells was roughly 3 ug.

The CDR3 has 15 amino acids. The germline gives CDR1 SGHTA, CDR2 FQGTGA. Genomic DNA constituted the template upon which TCR beta VDJ and CDR3 profiling was performed. A single record per CDR3 protein comes from TCRdb applying MiXCR to the reads. The top ten clones hold 40% to 50% of a sample with about 270,000 distinct CDR3 sequences, less than 85% of them seen once. About this clonotype itself: Its antigen is still unknown. The junction departs from the called germline gene at one end, perhaps through a read error.

It was patients with CD8+CD57+ cell expansion by flow cytometry who were chosen for sequencing. Overall study results and limits: Patients shared about 30 CD8+ CDR3 sequences with controls.

The genes are TRBV7-3 and TRBJ2-3, with 8 bases matching TRBD1. Sequencing input: sorted CD4+, CD8+, or CD8+CD57+ T cells (not recorded which) from PBMCs. The origin of this receptor is a human donor with aplastic anemia. The CDR3 protein is CASCRRTGPTDSQYF. The CDR3 DNA is TGTGCCAGCTGCCGACGGACAGGGCCCACAGATTCGCAGTATTTT.